Presented here are 12 T cell receptor beta chains from one specimen sequenced in a study of molecular identifiers for immune sequencing clone quantification. TCRdb reprocessed the PCR reads with MiXCR, giving one entry per CDR3 protein. The data contain some 320,000 distinct CDR3 sequences, over 20% of them singletons. The sequencing sample was made of naive CD8+ T cells from blood, with Jurkat cell RNA spiked in. Subset denoted: FACS-sorted CD8+CD4-CCR7+CD45RA+ naive T cells. All receptors derive from a human donor in good health. Some libraries in this study had Jurkat cell RNA spiked in.

In this sample, this clonotype turned up many times. This chain joins TRBV7-6 and TRBJ2-3, with 11 bases aligning to TRBD2. V shed 5 bases and J 5 bases; nucleotides not matched to a gene: 9. This CDR3 spans 16 amino acids. CDR1 and CDR2 (germline): SGHVS, FNYEAQ. CDR3 sequence reads: CASSPLLAGDGDTQYF. The CDR3 DNA is TGTGCCAGCAGCCCCCTACTAGCGGGAGACGGAGATACGCAGTATTTT.

This clonotype was seen ten or more times. The CDR3 spells CASSQNQGNYGYTF. The CDR3 DNA follows: TGCGCCAGCAGCCAAAATCAGGGAAACTATGGCTACACCTTC. This sequence joins TRBV4-1 and TRBJ1-2; D may be TRBD1 (5 bases). The germline CDR1 and CDR2 sequences are MGHRA and YSYEKL. The CDR3 runs to 14 residues. Between the trimmed V and J ends, which lost 2 bases and 2 bases, there was a span of 9 bases.

The chain combines TRBV3-1 with TRBJ2-4; 9 positions agree with TRBD2. The CDR3 extends over 16 amino acids. Germline V gene sequence: CDR1 LGHDT, CDR2 YNNKEL (reference sequence). V was pared by 4 bases and J by 2 bases, with 6 bases of the junction left unmatched. The CDR3, as DNA: TGTGCCAGCAGCCCCACCCTAGCGGGATCCAAAAACATTCAGTACTTC. Amino acids: CASSPTLAGSKNIQYF.

This clonotype was seen more than once but under ten times. The chain recombines TRBV20-1 with TRBJ2-3; 8 nucleotides agree with TRBD1. The CDR3 covers 15 residues. Germline assignment: CDR1 DFQATT and CDR2 SNEGSKA (reference sequence). J gave up 2 bases and V 0 bases, and 4 bases lay outside the gene matches. The CDR3 here is CSAREWTGITDTQYF. CDR3 nucleotides: TGCAGTGCTAGAGAATGGACAGGGATCACAGATACGCAGTATTTT.

In regard to this clonotype: A much larger clone lies a single base off, so this may be a read error. J is TRBJ2-2 and V is TRBV7-6; 8 bases are shared with TRBD1. Per the germline V gene, CDR1 is SGHVS and CDR2 is FNYEAQ. The CDR3 covers 17 residues. V was pared by 4 bases and J by 4 bases, with 11 bases of the junction left unmatched. CDR3 DNA: TGTGCCAGCAGCTCAACTGCAGGGGGCGTCGTCACCGGGGAGCTGTTTTTT. Encoded protein: CASSSTAGGVVTGELFF.

Ten or more counts support this clonotype. This rearrangement joins TRBV5-4 to TRBJ2-3, with D tentatively TRBD2 (6 bases). Germline loops: CDR1 SGHNT, CDR2 YYREEE (reference sequence). The length of the CDR3 is 17 residues. Trimming took 1 base from V and 5 from J, leaving 20 bases between them. The CDR3 DNA sequence: TGTGCCAGCAGCTTGAGGTTGGGGTGGGAGGAGTTAGATACGCAGTATTTT. It yields the protein CASSLRLGWEELDTQYF.

This clonotype was seen a handful of times. The chain has TRBV30 and TRBJ2-1, with 12 bases lining up with TRBD2. Germline values: CDR1 GTSNPN, CDR2 SVGIG (reference sequence). V was clipped by 0 bases and J by 2 bases; unmatched bases: 11. The length of the CDR3 is 19 residues. CDR3 residues: CAWSVIETSGGRTYNEQFF. For the CDR3, the DNA is TGTGCCTGGAGTGTAATTGAAACTAGCGGGGGGAGGACCTACAATGAGCAGTTCTTC.

The sample holds many counts of this clonotype. V gene TRBV29-1 combines with J gene TRBJ2-1, with TRBD2 matching over 9 bases. The CDR3 contains 15 residues. Looked up from germline, CDR1 is SQVTM and CDR2 is ANQGSEA. V shed 4 bases, J shed 9 bases, and the junction held 13 bases outside the gene matches. The chain's CDR3 is CSVVVGASGTGEQFF. CDR3 nucleotide sequence: TGCAGCGTTGTCGTTGGTGCTAGCGGGACCGGTGAGCAGTTCTTC.

Concerning this clonotype itself: This may be a read error: a much more frequent sequence differs by one nucleotide. The CDR3 does not end in the conserved phenylalanine or tryptophan, so this is likely a read error. The chain recombines TRBV7-6 with TRBJ2-5; either TRBD1 or TRBD2 may fit D (6 bases each). The CDR3 totals 15 residues. Germline V gives CDR1 SGHVS, CDR2 FNYEAQ. V lost 11 bases and J lost 2, with 21 bases in between. The CDR3 loop is CAVARGVPKQETQYL. For the CDR3, the DNA is TGTGCCGTAGCTAGGGGGGTGCCTAAACAAGAGACCCAGTACCTC.

Points on this clonotype: It may be a read error: a sequence one base away is much more abundant. The chain recombines TRBV12-3 or TRBV12-4 with TRBJ1-3, with D possibly being TRBD1 (5 bases). The CDR3 is made up of 14 amino acids. CDR3 bases: TGTGCCAGCAGCCGGACAAGCTCTGGAAGCACCATATATTTT. Encoded protein: CASSRTSSGSTIYF.

This clonotype showed up many times. The chain uses TRBV9 and TRBJ2-2; D may be TRBD1 or TRBD2 (5 bases each). Trimming removed 0 bases at V and 2 bases at J, with 11 bases between. This CDR3 is built from 16 residues. Germline assignment: CDR1 SGDLS and CDR2 YYNGEE. In nucleotides, the CDR3 is TGTGCCAGCAGCGTAGGGGACGTACTCAACACCGGGGAGCTGTTTTTT. Its protein is CASSVGDVLNTGELFF.

This clonotype has just one count. This may be a read error, as it is one base from a much larger clone. The gene calls are TRBV19 and TRBJ2-1, with a weak D call TRBD2 (5 bases). The CDR3 is 15 residues long. Germline values: CDR1 LNHDA, CDR2 SQIVND (reference sequence). The CDR3 protein is CASSTLDEGYYEQFF. In DNA, the CDR3 is TGTGCCAGTAGTACCCTGGACGAGGGCTACTATGAGCAGTTCTTC.